This record looks at one T cell receptor (beta chain) sequence and its context. No cognate antigen has been identified for it. Per-base quality was not reported, and no clone a single base away is much larger than it. The record originates from a study of untreated major depressive disorder (dated by TCRdb to the late 2010s). Concerning the study at large: This cross-sectional case-control study compared T cell phenotype and TCR repertoire between antidepressant-free major depressive disorder patients and individually matched non-depressed controls.

Here is what the overall study found, with its caveats: Strict matching and exclusion criteria produced a comparatively small study sample, limiting generalizability of findings. For the sequencing comparisons, one-tailed planned tests were applied to only three Vbeta families that had been selected in advance.

The Qiagen DNeasy Blood and Tissue Kit was used to extract total genomic DNA from the purified CD4+ T cells. The TCRbeta CDR3 region, defined according to IMGT, was amplified and sequenced using immunoSEQ immunosequencing protocols. Turning to the authors' computational methods: Raw sequence data were preprocessed by the immunoSEQ service for PCR and sequencing error correction. Data were loaded into the immunoSEQ Analyzer and further analyzed with VDJtools v1.0.7. The paired Wilcoxon signed-rank test was used to test differences between patients and controls. TCRdb stores this immuneACCESS table with in-frame sequences only. Part of the clones is absent; in the studies checked, under half of the shortfall reflects unresolved V genes, and no reason is known for the rest. From that table come the V and J calls and clone size; the DNA was used to work out D and trimming. The sample contains about 19,000 clones, 80% to 95% of them found a single time. Clones ranked in the top ten supply roughly 0.6% of the sample.

Each depressed patient was matched pairwise with a non-depressed control on sex, age, current smoking status and body mass index. European descent was reported for all participants. To qualify, patients needed a DSM-IV diagnosis of major depressive disorder plus a Hamilton Rating Scale for Depression score of 18 or higher. No psychiatric medication, including antidepressants, had been taken by patients for at least 8 weeks before enrollment. Depression severity among patients ranged from moderate to severe. Major medical conditions, Axis I/II comorbidities, regular medication or illicit drug use, and drinking over 100 g alcohol weekly were applied as exclusion criteria for all participants. Roughly 30 ml of peripheral blood was drawn into EDTA tubes from each participant. CD4+ T cells were purified from thawed PBMCs by magnetic negative selection with the BD IMag Human CD4 T Lymphocyte Enrichment Set. The CD4+ enrichment method typically yielded 85% to 95% purity as confirmed by flow cytometry. A subgroup of 4 or 5 case-control pairs, chosen blind to the chemokine receptor expression and flow-cytometric repertoire skewing results, underwent TCRbeta sequencing. All blood samples were drawn in the morning at 8:00 a.m., and PBMCs were separated by Ficoll-Hypaque gradient centrifugation. Until being assayed, PBMCs were kept in liquid nitrogen after cryopreservation by gradual cooling to -80 degrees C.

The receptor was derived from a middle-aged woman with major depressive disorder. The sequenced sample consisted of CD4+ T cells from PBMCs.

The nucleotide sequence is given as TGTGCCTGGGAGTATGCTAACAGGGGAGTGAATGGCTACACCTTC. Its protein product is CAWEYANRGVNGYTF. The chain couples TRBV30 to TRBJ1-2, and 7 bases in between align with TRBD1. Trimming takes 5 bases off V and 6 bases off J; junction bases not matched to a gene: 15. Reading from cysteine to phenylalanine, the CDR3 counts 15 amino acids. Only CDR3 DNA remains: 45 bases, in frame from the first base. As encoded in the germline V gene (reference sequence), CDR1 is GTSNPN while CDR2 is SVGIG.